The 13 T cell receptor beta chains in this list originate from one sample, sequenced in a study of identical twins. One entry per CDR3 protein results from TCRdb running MiXCR on the 5' RACE reads. Here the sample spans around 1.7 million distinct CDR3 sequences, around 29% being singletons. Sequencing input: cord blood. The receptors come from a newborn girl in good health.

The sample holds a few counts of this clonotype. The V call is TRBV6-6, the J call TRBJ2-5; TRBD1 or TRBD2 may be the D gene (5 bases each). Trimming cost V 2 bases and J 5 bases, with 15 bases left between them. The germline V gene has CDR1 MNHNY and CDR2 SVGAGI (reference sequence). This CDR3 has 15 amino acids. DNA for the CDR3: TGTGCCAGCAGTTACGGGGCTAGCTTTTGGGAGACCCAGTACTTC. Translated, it gives CASSYGASFWETQYF.

This chain uses TRBV11-2 with TRBJ2-5; TRBD2 might be the D (6 bases). Germline CDR1 is SGHAT and CDR2 is FQNNGV. The V gene lost 2 bases and the J gene lost 4 bases, with 17 bases spanning the gap. This CDR3 is built from 16 residues. The CDR3 loop reads CASSLKLARKGETQYF. The CDR3 nucleotides are TGTGCCAGCAGCTTAAAGCTAGCGAGAAAGGGAGAGACCCAGTACTTC.

This clonotype was observed a handful of times. This sequence joins TRBV27 and TRBJ1-5; D gene uncertain. The length of the CDR3 is 16 residues. Germline V gene sequence: CDR1 MNHEY, CDR2 SMNVEV (reference sequence). Trimming stripped 5 bases from V and 0 bases from J, with 14 bases between. In nucleotides, the CDR3 is TGTGCCAGCAGTCCCCCTCCCGGGAATAGCAATCAGCCCCAGCATTTT. It translates to CASSPPPGNSNQPQHF.

The chain joins TRBV12-3 or TRBV12-4 to TRBJ2-1, with D possibly TRBD2 on 5 matching bases. The CDR3 covers 12 residues. V was pared by 8 bases and J by 7 bases, with 12 bases between. The chain's CDR3 is CASGGGLNEQFF. As DNA, the CDR3 is TGTGCCAGCGGAGGAGGTCTGAATGAGCAGTTCTTC.

On this clonotype: One end of the junction does not line up with germline, which may come from a read error. This chain's CDR3 is CASGLLAGTGKTQYF. The CDR3 DNA reads as TGTGCCAGCGGCTTATTGGCCGGGACAGGGAAGACCCAGTACTTC. The chain recombines TRBV11-1 with TRBJ2-5, with 9 bases lining up with TRBD1. The CDR3 consists of 15 residues. Germline assignment: CDR1 SGHAT and CDR2 FQDESV (reference sequence).

The CDR3 protein is CASSKADRDYGYTF. In nucleotides, the CDR3 is TGTGCCAGCAGCAAAGCTGACAGGGACTATGGCTACACCTTC. The chain has TRBV21-1 and TRBJ1-2; TRBD1 is the table's D call, not checked against the DNA. TRBV21-1 is classified as a pseudogene. This CDR3 comprises 14 residues.

This sequence joins TRBV7-8 and TRBJ2-4; no clear D gene. Germline V lookup: CDR1 SGHVS, CDR2 FQNEAQ. The ends were cut back, 4 bases at V and 13 bases at J, with 23 bases in the middle. The length of the CDR3 is 15 residues. CDR3 region: CASSSRDWLLDEQYF. In DNA, the CDR3 is TGTGCCAGCAGCTCGCGAGACTGGTTATTGGATGAGCAGTACTTC.

This clonotype was seen at least ten times. One end of the junction does not line up with germline, which may come from a read error. The gene calls are TRBV5-1 and TRBJ2-5, with unresolved D. The CDR3 contains 12 residues. Germline assignment: CDR1 SGHRS and CDR2 YFSETQ. In nucleotides, the CDR3 is TGTGCCAGCTCACTGTCATCTGAGACCCAGTACTTC. Residues: CASSLSSETQYF.

The chain links TRBV7-2 to TRBJ2-3; 8 bases match TRBD2. Germline trimming cut 4 bases from V and 2 bases from J; bases unmatched to any gene: 5. The CDR3 extends over 15 amino acids. Germline lookup yields CDR1 SGHTA and CDR2 FQGNSA. The DNA for the CDR3 is TGTGCCAGCAGCTCGACTAGCGCCCCCACAGATACGCAGTATTTT. Its translation is CASSSTSAPTDTQYF.

About this clonotype itself: Just one base apart from a much larger clone, this may be a read error. J is TRBJ1-2 and V is TRBV4-2; D is possibly TRBD1 (6 bases). The CDR3 totals 13 residues. Germline CDR1 and CDR2: LGHNA and YNFKEQ. The V and J ends lost 4 bases and 8 bases respectively, with 14 bases between them. The CDR3 nucleotides are TGTGCCAGCAGCCCCGGGGCAGGGGAAGGCTACACCTTC. Translated, it gives CASSPGAGEGYTF.

This clonotype was counted a few times. The chain carries TRBV20-1 and TRBJ1-5; maybe TRBD1 (5 bases). Germline V gives CDR1 DFQATT, CDR2 SNEGSKA (reference sequence). This CDR3 contains 13 residues. Trimming took 3 bases from V and 4 from J, leaving 10 bases between them. CDR3 residues: CSASETANQPQHF. The CDR3 DNA follows: TGCAGTGCTAGTGAGACAGCTAATCAGCCCCAGCATTTT.

The V gene is TRBV7-8, the J gene TRBJ2-3; D gene unclear. Germline-derived CDR1 and CDR2 are SGHVS and FQNEAQ. Trimming pared 0 bases from V and 1 base from J, leaving 11 bases between. CDR3 length equals 16 residues. CDR3 amino acids: CASSLAVPIRTDTQYF. The CDR3 coding sequence is TGTGCCAGCAGCTTAGCAGTGCCCATCCGCACAGATACGCAGTATTTT.

This clonotype was counted at least ten times. This chain links TRBV12-3 or TRBV12-4 with TRBJ1-5; no definite D call. Trimming stripped 6 bases from V and 4 bases from J, with 7 bases between. The CDR3 contains 12 residues. CDR3 nucleotide sequence: TGTGCCAGCAGGGTTGGGAATCAGCCCCAGCATTTT. This gives the protein CASRVGNQPQHF.